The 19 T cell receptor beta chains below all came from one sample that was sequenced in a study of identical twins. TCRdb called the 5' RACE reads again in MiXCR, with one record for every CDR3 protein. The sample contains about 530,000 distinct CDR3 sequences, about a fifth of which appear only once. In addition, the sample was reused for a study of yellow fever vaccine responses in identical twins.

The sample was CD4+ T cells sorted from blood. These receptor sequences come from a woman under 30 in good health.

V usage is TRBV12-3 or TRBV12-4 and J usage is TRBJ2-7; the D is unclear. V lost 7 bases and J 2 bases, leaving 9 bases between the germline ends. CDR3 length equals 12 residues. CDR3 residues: CASTLRPYEQYV. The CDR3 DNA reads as TGTGCCAGCACCCTTCGACCCTACGAGCAGTACGTC.

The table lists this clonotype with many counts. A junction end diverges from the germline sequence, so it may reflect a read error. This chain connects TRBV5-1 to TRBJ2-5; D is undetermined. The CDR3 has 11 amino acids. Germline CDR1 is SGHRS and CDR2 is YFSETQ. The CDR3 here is CASSVQETQYF. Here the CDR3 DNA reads TGTGCCAGCAGCGTCCAAGAGACCCAGTACTTC.

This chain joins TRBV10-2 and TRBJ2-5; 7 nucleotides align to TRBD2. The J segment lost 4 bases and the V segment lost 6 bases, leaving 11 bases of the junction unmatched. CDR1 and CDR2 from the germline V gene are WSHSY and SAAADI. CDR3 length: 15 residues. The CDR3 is CASRGNSGVGETQYF. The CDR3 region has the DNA TGCGCCAGCAGGGGGAACAGCGGGGTAGGAGAGACCCAGTACTTC.

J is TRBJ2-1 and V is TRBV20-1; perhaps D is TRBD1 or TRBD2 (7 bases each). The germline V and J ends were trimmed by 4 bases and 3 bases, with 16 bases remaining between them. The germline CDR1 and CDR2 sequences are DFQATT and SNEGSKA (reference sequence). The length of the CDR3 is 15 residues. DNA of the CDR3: TGCAGTGCTACCAGGGGGGGCGGAATCTACAATGAGCAGTTCTTC. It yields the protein CSATRGGGIYNEQFF.

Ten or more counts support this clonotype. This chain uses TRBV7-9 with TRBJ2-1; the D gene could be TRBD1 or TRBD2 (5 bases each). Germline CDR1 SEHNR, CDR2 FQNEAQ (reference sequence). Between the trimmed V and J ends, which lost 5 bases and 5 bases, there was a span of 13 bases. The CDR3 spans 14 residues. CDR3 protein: CASSPQGRNNEQFF. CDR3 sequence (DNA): TGTGCCAGCAGCCCTCAGGGACGGAACAATGAGCAGTTCTTC. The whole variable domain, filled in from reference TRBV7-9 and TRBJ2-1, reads DTGVSQNPRHKITKRGQNVTFRCDPISEHNRLYWYRQTLGQGPEFLTYFQNEAQLEKSRLLSDRFSAERPKGSFSTLEIQRTEQGDSAMYLCASSPQGRNNEQFFGPGTRLTVL.

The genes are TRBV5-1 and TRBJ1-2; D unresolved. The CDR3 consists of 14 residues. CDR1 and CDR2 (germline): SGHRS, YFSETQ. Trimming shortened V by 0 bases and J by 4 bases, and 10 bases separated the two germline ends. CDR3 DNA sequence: TGCGCCAGCAGCTTGGCCGAGGGCCTCTATGGCTACACCTTC. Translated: CASSLAEGLYGYTF.

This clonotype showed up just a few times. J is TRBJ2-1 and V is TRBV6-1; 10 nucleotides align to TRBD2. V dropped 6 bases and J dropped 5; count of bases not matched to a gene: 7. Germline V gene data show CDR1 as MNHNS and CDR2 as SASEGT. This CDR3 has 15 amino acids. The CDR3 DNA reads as TGTGCCAGCAGAAAAGCGGGAGGGCCTAACAATGAGCAGTTCTTC. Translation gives CASRKAGGPNNEQFF.

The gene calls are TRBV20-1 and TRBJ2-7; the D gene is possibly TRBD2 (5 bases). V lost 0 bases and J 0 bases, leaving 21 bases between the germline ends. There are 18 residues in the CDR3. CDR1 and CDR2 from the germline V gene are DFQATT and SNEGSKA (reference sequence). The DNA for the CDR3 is TGCAGTGCTAGAGATGGGCCACTATTAGCGACGATCTCCTACGAGCAGTACTTC. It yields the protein CSARDGPLLATISYEQYF.

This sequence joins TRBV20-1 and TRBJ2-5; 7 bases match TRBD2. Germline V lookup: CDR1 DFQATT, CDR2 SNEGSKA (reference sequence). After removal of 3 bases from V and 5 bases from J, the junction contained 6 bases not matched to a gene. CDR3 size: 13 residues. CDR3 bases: TGCAGTGCTAGCAGGCGGGGGTCTGAGACCCAGTACTTC. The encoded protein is CSASRRGSETQYF.

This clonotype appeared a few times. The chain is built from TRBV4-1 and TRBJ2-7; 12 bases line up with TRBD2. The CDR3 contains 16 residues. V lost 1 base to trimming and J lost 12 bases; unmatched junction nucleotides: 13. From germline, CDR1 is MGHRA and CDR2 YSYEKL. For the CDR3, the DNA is TGCGCCAGCAGCCAAGTCTTGACTAGCGGGAGTGCGGAGGTGTACTTC. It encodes CASSQVLTSGSAEVYF.

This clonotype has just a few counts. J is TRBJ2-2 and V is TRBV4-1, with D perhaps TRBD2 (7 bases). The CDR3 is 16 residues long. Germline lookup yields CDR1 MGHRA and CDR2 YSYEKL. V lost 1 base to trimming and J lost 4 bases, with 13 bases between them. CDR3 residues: CASSQVGRDITGELFF. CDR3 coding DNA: TGCGCCAGCAGCCAAGTAGGGAGGGACATCACCGGGGAGCTGTTTTTT.

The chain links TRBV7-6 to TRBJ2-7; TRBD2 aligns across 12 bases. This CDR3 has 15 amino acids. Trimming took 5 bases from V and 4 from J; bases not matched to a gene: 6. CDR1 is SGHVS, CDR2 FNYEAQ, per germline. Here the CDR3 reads CASSLTSGRLYEQYF. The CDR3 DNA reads TGTGCCAGCAGCCTAACTAGCGGGAGGCTATACGAGCAGTACTTC.

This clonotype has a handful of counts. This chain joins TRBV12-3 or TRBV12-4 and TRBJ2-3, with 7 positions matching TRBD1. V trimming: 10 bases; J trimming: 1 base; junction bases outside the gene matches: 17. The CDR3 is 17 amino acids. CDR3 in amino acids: CATQWGPSGQGTDTQYF. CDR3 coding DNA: TGTGCCACCCAGTGGGGTCCGTCCGGACAGGGCACAGATACGCAGTATTTT.

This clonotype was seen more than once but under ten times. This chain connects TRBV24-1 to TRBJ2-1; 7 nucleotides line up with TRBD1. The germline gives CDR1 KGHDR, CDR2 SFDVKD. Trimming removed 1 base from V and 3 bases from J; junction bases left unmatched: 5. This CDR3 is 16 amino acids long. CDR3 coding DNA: TGTGCCACCAGTGATTTCGGGACAGACATCTACAATGAGCAGTTCTTC. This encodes CATSDFGTDIYNEQFF.

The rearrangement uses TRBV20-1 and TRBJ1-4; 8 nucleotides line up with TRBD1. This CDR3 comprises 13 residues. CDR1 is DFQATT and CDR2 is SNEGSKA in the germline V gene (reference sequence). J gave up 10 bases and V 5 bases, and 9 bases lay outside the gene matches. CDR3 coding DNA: TGCAGTGCTGCAGACAGGGGTTTGGGAAAACTGTTTTTT. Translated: CSAADRGLGKLFF.

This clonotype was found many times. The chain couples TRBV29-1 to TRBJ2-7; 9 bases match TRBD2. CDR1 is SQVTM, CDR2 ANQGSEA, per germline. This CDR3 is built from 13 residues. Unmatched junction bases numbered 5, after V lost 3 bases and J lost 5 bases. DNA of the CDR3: TGCAGCGTTGAGGGTAGCGGGAGCCACGAGCAGTACTTC. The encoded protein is CSVEGSGSHEQYF.

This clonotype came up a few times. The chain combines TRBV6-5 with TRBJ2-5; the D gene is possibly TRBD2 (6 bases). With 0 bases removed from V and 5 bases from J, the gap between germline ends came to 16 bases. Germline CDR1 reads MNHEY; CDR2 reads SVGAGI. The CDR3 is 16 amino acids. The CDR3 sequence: CASSYSLSGGLETQYF. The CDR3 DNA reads TGTGCCAGCAGTTACTCGCTTAGCGGAGGGTTGGAGACCCAGTACTTC.

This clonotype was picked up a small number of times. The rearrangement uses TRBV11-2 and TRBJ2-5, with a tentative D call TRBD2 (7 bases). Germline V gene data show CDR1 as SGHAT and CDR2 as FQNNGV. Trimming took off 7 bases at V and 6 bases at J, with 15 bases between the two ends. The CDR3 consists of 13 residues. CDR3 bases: TGTGCCAGCAACGCACAGGGAGGGAAGACCCAGTACTTC. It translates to CASNAQGGKTQYF.

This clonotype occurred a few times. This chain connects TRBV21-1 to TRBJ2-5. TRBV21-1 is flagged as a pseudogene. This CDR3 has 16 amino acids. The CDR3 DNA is TGTGCCAGCAGCAAAGAGGTCGAGCTATACCAAGAGACCCAGTACTTC. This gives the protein CASSKEVELYQETQYF.